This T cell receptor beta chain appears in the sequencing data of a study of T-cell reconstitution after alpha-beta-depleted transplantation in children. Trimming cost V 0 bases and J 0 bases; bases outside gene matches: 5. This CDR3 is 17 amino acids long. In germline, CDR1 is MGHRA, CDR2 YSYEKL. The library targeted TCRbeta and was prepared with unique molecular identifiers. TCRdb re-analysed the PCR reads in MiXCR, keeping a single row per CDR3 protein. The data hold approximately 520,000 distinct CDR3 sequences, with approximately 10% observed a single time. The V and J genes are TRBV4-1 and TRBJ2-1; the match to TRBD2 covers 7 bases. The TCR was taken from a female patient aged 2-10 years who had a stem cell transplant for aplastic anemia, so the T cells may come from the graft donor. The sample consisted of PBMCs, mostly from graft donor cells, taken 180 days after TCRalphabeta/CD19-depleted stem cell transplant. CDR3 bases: TGCGCCAGCAGCCAAGATGCCCGGACTAGCTCCTACAATGAGCAGTTCTTC. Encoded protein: CASSQDARTSSYNEQFF.